The clone carrying this T cell receptor (beta chain) was found many times. Its target is not known. Construction of naive CD8 libraries employed about 18,000 to 1,100,000 sorted cells together with 10%, 30% or 50% RNA. CD8+CD4-CCR7+CD45RA+ cells were sorted as naive CD8 T cells. The data originate from a study of molecular identifiers for immune sequencing clone quantification. Broader study findings: It was shown that clones above 20 RNA copies held over 99% of effector molecules, but under 1% in naive cells.

Bulk TCR libraries were made with methods that had been previously described and with listed TCR primers. From the PCR reads, TCRdb called clonotypes with MiXCR, one entry per CDR3 protein. The repertoire holds about 640,000 distinct CDR3 sequences, with less than 20% as singletons. The CDR3 length is 15 residues. Trimming left V 4 bases short and J 4 bases short, with 17 bases between. Germline CDR1 SGHDT, CDR2 YYEEEE. This TCR derives from a human donor in good health. Some libraries in this study had Jurkat cell RNA spiked in. Material: naive CD8+ T cells from blood, with Jurkat cell RNA spiked in. Documented subset: FACS-sorted CD8+CD4-CCR7+CD45RA+ naive T cells. The rearrangement links TRBV5-6 to TRBJ1-1; D might be TRBD1 (6 bases). CDR3 sequence: CASSLPGATGTEAFF. The CDR3 DNA is TGTGCCAGCAGCCTACCGGGGGCCACGGGCACTGAAGCTTTCTTT.